Below are 26 T cell receptor beta chains sequenced from a single sample in a study of T cells in narcolepsy. Clones were read by immunoSEQ multiplex PCR, and TCRdb kept only the in-frame ones, dropping some. The sample lists about 17,000 clones, approximately 72% occurring once. The sequenced sample was CD45RA- memory CD8+ T cells from PBMCs. The source of these receptors is a human donor with narcolepsy.

This chain connects TRBV27 to TRBJ1-4; no clear D. Trimming shortened V by 4 bases and J by 7 bases, and 10 bases separated the two germline ends. From germline, CDR1 is MNHEY and CDR2 SMNVEV (reference sequence). The CDR3 sequence is 13 residues long. This CDR3 is CASSSPGGEKLFF. CDR3 nucleotides: TGTGCCAGCAGTTCGCCAGGAGGTGAAAAACTGTTTTTT. Full variable domain (missing parts from reference TRBV27 and TRBJ1-4): EAQVTQNPRYLITVTGKKLTVTCSQNMNHEYMSWYRQDPGLGLRQIYYSMNVEVTDKGDVPEGYKVSRKEKRNFPLILESPSPNQTSLYFCASSSPGGEKLFFGSGTQLSVL.

The J gene is TRBJ2-7, the V gene TRBV14; D unresolved. V gave up 4 bases and J gave up 2 bases, with 3 bases separating them. This CDR3 contains 11 residues. Germline V lookup: CDR1 SGHDN, CDR2 FVKESK. DNA of the CDR3: TGTGCCAGCAGCCGCGCCTACGAGCAGTACTTC. Amino acid sequence: CASSRAYEQYF.

The chain joins TRBV9 to TRBJ2-5; the D is unclear. The CDR3 sequence is 12 residues long. Germline CDR1 is SGDLS and CDR2 is YYNGEE. V was clipped by 3 bases and J by 1 base, with 4 bases between them. Written as DNA, the CDR3 is TGTGCCAGCAGCGCCATCCAAGAGACCCAGTACTTC. It translates to CASSAIQETQYF.

This clone was picked up a small number of times. V is TRBV4-2 and J is TRBJ2-1; D possibly corresponds to TRBD2 (6 bases). Per the germline V gene, CDR1 is LGHNA and CDR2 is YNFKEQ. Trimming took off 4 bases at V and 7 bases at J, with 8 bases between the two ends. The CDR3 runs 12 residues. DNA for the CDR3: TGTGCCAGCAGCCTACGGGGGAATGAGCAGTTCTTC. Translated, it gives CASSLRGNEQFF.

This chain joins TRBV9 and TRBJ2-1; maybe TRBD2 (5 bases). There are 15 residues in the CDR3. CDR1 is SGDLS, CDR2 YYNGEE, per germline. The V end lost 3 bases, the J end lost 2 bases, and 12 bases lay between the germline ends. CDR3 coding DNA: TGTGCCAGCAGCGGTAGGAATAGCGCCTACAATGAGCAGTTCTTC. It is translated as CASSGRNSAYNEQFF. Drawing the rest from reference TRBV9 and TRBJ2-1, the complete variable domain is DSGVTQTPKHLITATGQRVTLRCSPRSGDLSVYWYQQSLDQGLQFLIQYYNGEERAKGNILERFSAQQFPDLHSELNLSSLELGDSALYFCASSGRNSAYNEQFFGPGTRLTVL.

This clone was picked up a small number of times. The rearrangement links TRBV5-1 to TRBJ2-2; D is undetermined. Germline-derived CDR1 and CDR2 are SGHRS and YFSETQ. Between the trimmed V and J ends, which lost 2 bases and 2 bases, there was a span of 1 base. The CDR3 has 12 residues. DNA for the CDR3: TGCGCCAGCAGCTTTAACACCGGGGAGCTGTTTTTT. Amino acid sequence: CASSFNTGELFF.

The chain couples TRBV29-1 to TRBJ2-1; 13 nucleotides line up with TRBD2. This CDR3 has 16 residues. From germline, CDR1 is SQVTM and CDR2 ANQGSEA. With V trimmed by 3 bases and J by 1 base, 3 bases remained unmatched. The chain's CDR3 is CSVETSGRSSYNEQFF. The CDR3 DNA reads as TGCAGCGTTGAGACTAGCGGGAGGTCGTCCTACAATGAGCAGTTCTTC.

The gene calls are TRBV25-1 and TRBJ2-5; tentative D call: TRBD1 (5 bases). CDR1 is MGHDK and CDR2 is SYGVNS in the germline V gene. This CDR3 region has 14 residues. Trimming shortened V by 1 base and J by 3 bases, and 9 bases separated the two germline ends. CDR3 loop: CASSEFVTEETQYF. The CDR3, as DNA: TGTGCCAGCAGTGAATTCGTGACAGAAGAGACCCAGTACTTC.

The chain has TRBV2 and TRBJ1-1; the D gene is possibly TRBD1 (5 bases). V was trimmed by 5 bases and J by 4 bases, leaving 17 bases between them. This CDR3 is built from 15 residues. Germline V gene data show CDR1 as SNHLY and CDR2 as FYNNEI. In DNA, the CDR3 is TGTGCCAGCAGTATAGACCAGGTGGGGCCCACTGAAGCTTTCTTT. Translating gives CASSIDQVGPTEAFF.

This clone was counted between two and nine times. The rearrangement uses TRBV6-1 and TRBJ2-7, with 11 bases fitting TRBD1. The germline gives CDR1 MNHNS, CDR2 SASEGT. V shed 8 bases, J shed 4 bases, and the junction held 1 base outside the gene matches. CDR3 size: 12 residues. For the CDR3, the DNA is TGTGCCAGCGGGGACAGGGGGTACGAGCAGTACTTC. It yields the protein CASGDRGYEQYF.

The chain uses TRBV4-1 and TRBJ2-7; D may be TRBD2 (5 bases). The CDR3 is made up of 17 amino acids. The germline V gene encodes CDR1 MGHRA and CDR2 YSYEKL. V lost 1 base and J lost 3, with 19 bases in between. The CDR3 DNA sequence: TGCGCCAGCAGCCAAGCCCCGGGGAGTATTATCTACTACGAGCAGTACTTC. Translated, it gives CASSQAPGSIIYYEQYF.

J is TRBJ2-1 and V is TRBV7-3; 10 bases line up with TRBD2. The CDR3 is 15 residues long. The junction had 3 bases not matched to a gene; V was cut back by 1 base and J by 6 bases. Per the germline V gene, CDR1 is SGHTA and CDR2 is FQGTGA. CDR3 nucleotides: TGTGCCAGCAGCTTAAAACTAGCGGGGCTCAATGAGCAGTTCTTC. This sequence encodes CASSLKLAGLNEQFF.

The chain is built from TRBV9 and TRBJ1-2, with 9 bases identical to TRBD1. V trimming: 1 base; J trimming: 4 bases; junction bases outside the gene matches: 8. The CDR3 totals 16 residues. The germline V gene encodes CDR1 SGDLS and CDR2 YYNGEE. The CDR3 protein is CASSVLQTGGFYGYTF. In DNA, the CDR3 is TGTGCCAGCAGCGTATTACAGACAGGGGGTTTCTATGGCTACACCTTC.

DNA for the CDR3: TGTGCCTCTCGCCAGGGGGCGAGTTGGGAGACCCAGTACTTC. This encodes CASRQGASWETQYF. J is TRBJ2-5 and V is TRBV2; 8 bases line up with TRBD1. The V segment lost 11 bases and the J segment 5 bases; nucleotides outside the gene matches: 13. The CDR3 has 14 amino acids. CDR1 is SNHLY and CDR2 is FYNNEI in the germline V gene. Supplemented by reference TRBV2 and TRBJ2-5, the full variable domain reads EPEVTQTPSHQVTQMGQEVILRCVPISNHLYFYWYRQILGQKVEFLVSFYNNEISEKSEIFDDQFSVERPDGSNFTLKIRSTKLEDSAMYFCASRQGASWETQYFGPGTRLLVL.

This clone was detected a few times. The chain combines TRBV5-4 with TRBJ1-5; D is unclear. Trimming took off 4 bases at V and 3 bases at J, with 8 bases between the two ends. CDR1 is SGHNT, CDR2 YYREEE, per germline (reference sequence). This CDR3 is 13 amino acids long. CDR3 DNA: TGTGCCAGCAGCGTCGGGATCAATCAGCCCCAGCATTTT. Translation gives CASSVGINQPQHF.

V usage is TRBV27 and J usage is TRBJ1-6; TRBD1 matches 7 bases. The CDR3 consists of 14 residues. With 8 bases clipped from V and 5 bases from J, the junction kept 6 bases outside the gene matches. Germline assignment: CDR1 MNHEY and CDR2 SMNVEV (reference sequence). CDR3 nucleotide sequence: TGTGCCAGCTCCCACAGGGGAAATAATTCACCCCTCCACTTT. This sequence encodes CASSHRGNNSPLHF.

The chain has TRBV2 and TRBJ2-7, with TRBD1 matching over 9 bases. The V gene end was trimmed by 5 bases and the J gene end by 3 bases; junction bases not matched to a gene: 5. The CDR3 extends over 14 amino acids. Germline CDR1 is SNHLY and CDR2 is FYNNEI. The CDR3 spells CASSTDRGHYEQYF. CDR3 bases: TGTGCCAGCAGTACGGACAGGGGACACTACGAGCAGTACTTC. Filled out from reference TRBV2 and TRBJ2-7, the complete variable domain reads EPEVTQTPSHQVTQMGQEVILRCVPISNHLYFYWYRQILGQKVEFLVSFYNNEISEKSEIFDDQFSVERPDGSNFTLKIRSTKLEDSAMYFCASSTDRGHYEQYFGPGTRLTVT.

The J gene is TRBJ1-2, the V gene TRBV28; D gene ambiguous. The CDR3 extends over 14 amino acids. Per the germline V gene, CDR1 is MDHEN and CDR2 is SYDVKM. V dropped 2 bases and J dropped 3 bases, with 10 bases sitting between them. Here the CDR3 DNA reads TGTGCCAGCAGTTTAGAGCACCCATACTATGGCTACACCTTC. Translating it yields CASSLEHPYYGYTF.

CDR3 nucleotide sequence: TGTGCCAGCATCAAACTTCTCGGGACTGAAGCTTTCTTT. It translates to CASIKLLGTEAFF. This rearrangement joins TRBV6-5 to TRBJ1-1, with D unclear. The germline V and J ends were trimmed by 7 bases and 5 bases, with 14 bases remaining between them. This CDR3 comprises 13 residues. The germline gives CDR1 MNHEY, CDR2 SVGAGI.

The genes are TRBV27 and TRBJ2-7, with 12 nucleotides matching TRBD2. Germline V gene data show CDR1 as MNHEY and CDR2 as SMNVEV (reference sequence). The length of the CDR3 is 19 residues. The V gene end was trimmed by 1 base and the J gene end by 6 bases; junction bases not matched to a gene: 16. The CDR3 here is CASSLLGLAGGPDRGEQYF. In DNA form, the CDR3 reads TGTGCCAGCAGTTTATTGGGCCTAGCGGGAGGGCCAGATCGCGGCGAGCAGTACTTC.

The V and J genes are TRBV4-1 and TRBJ2-1; a weak D match, TRBD2 (5 bases). V was cut by 0 bases and J by 8 bases, with 8 bases left in between. The CDR3 has 13 amino acids. Germline V lookup: CDR1 MGHRA, CDR2 YSYEKL. For the CDR3, the DNA is TGCGCCAGCAGCCAAGAAGTTAGCGATGAGCAGTTCTTC. This sequence encodes CASSQEVSDEQFF.

This clone turned up a few times. The rearrangement joins TRBV6-5 to TRBJ1-1; no reliable D call. The CDR3 contains 13 residues. Looked up from germline, CDR1 is MNHEY and CDR2 is SVGAGI. Deletions cut 1 base from V and 0 bases from J, with 3 bases between. In DNA form, the CDR3 reads TGTGCCAGCAGTTACTTTGTGAACACTGAAGCTTTCTTT. This translates into CASSYFVNTEAFF.

A note on this clone: This may be a read error, as it is one base from a much larger clone. The rearrangement joins TRBV11-1 to TRBJ2-7, with D perhaps TRBD1 (5 bases). Germline CDR1 SGHAT, CDR2 FQDESV (reference sequence). Trimming stripped 2 bases from V and 2 bases from J, with 7 bases between. There are 13 residues in the CDR3. CDR3 in DNA: TGTGCCAGCAGCTTACAGACAGCCTACGAGCAGTACTTC. Its protein product is CASSLQTAYEQYF.

CDR3 in amino acids: CASSQRAPGTDTQYF. As DNA, the CDR3 is TGTGCCAGCAGTCAACGAGCCCCTGGCACAGATACGCAGTATTTT. The chain uses TRBV6-9 and TRBJ2-3; D not certain. The CDR3 is 15 residues long. Per germline, CDR1 MNHGY and CDR2 SVAAGI. V shed 5 bases and J shed 1 base, with 13 bases lying between them.

This clone was counted a few times. The V and J genes are TRBV6-5 and TRBJ2-3, with D possibly being TRBD1 (5 bases). V dropped 2 bases and J dropped 4 bases, with 13 bases sitting between them. The CDR3 extends over 15 amino acids. The germline V gene encodes CDR1 MNHEY and CDR2 SVGAGI. CDR3 sequence (DNA): TGTGCCAGCAGTTACGTTGATGCAGGGTCAGATACGCAGTATTTT. Amino acids: CASSYVDAGSDTQYF.

In its sample, this clone was seen a few times. Written as DNA, the CDR3 is TGTGCCAGCAGCCATACGGGGGTTGAAGCTTTCTTT. Its protein is CASSHTGVEAFF. The chain is built from TRBV5-4 and TRBJ1-1, with a possible D match to TRBD1 (5 bases). The V and J ends lost 4 bases and 7 bases respectively, with 11 bases between them. This CDR3 spans 12 amino acids. Germline-derived CDR1 and CDR2 are SGHNT and YYREEE (reference sequence).